This T cell receptor (beta chain) appears in the sequencing data of a study of neoadjuvant nivolumab and ipilimumab in lung cancer. To note about this clone: Its antigen is not known.

V shed 4 bases and J 8 bases; nucleotides not matched to a gene: 11. Per the germline V gene, CDR1 is SGHRS and CDR2 is YFSETQ. The CDR3 covers 15 residues. Study-wide results and caveats: Only a single major-pathologic-response sample was available for clonality analysis. Resected-tumor TCR richness correlated positively with pretherapy blood richness. Compared with tumor-adjacent uninvolved lung, resected tumors showed greater richness and clonality. From pretherapy to surgery, tumor richness and clonality rose with dual therapy.

Sequenced by immunoSEQ multiplex PCR; TCRdb stores in-frame clones only, minus some. The sample lists 13,000 or so clones; around 95% were seen once. The receptor comes from an adult with non-small cell lung cancer. The J gene is TRBJ2-4, the V gene TRBV5-1; 8 positions agree with TRBD1. Source: peripheral blood, taken after neoadjuvant nivolumab, alone or with ipilimumab, at or shortly before surgery. The CDR3 sequence: CASSAGTGGLDIQYF. The CDR3 nucleotides read TGCGCCAGCAGCGCGGGGACAGGCGGGTTGGACATTCAGTACTTC.